Below, 28 T cell receptor beta chains from the same sample are listed, as sequenced in a study of memory CD4+ T cells and cytomegalovirus serostatus. Sequencing was performed with immunoSEQ multiplex PCR; in TCRdb, only in-frame clones are kept and a portion is missing. The table lists about 58,000 clones, under 90% of them singletons. Single viable CD3+CD4+CD8-CD45RO+ cells were sorted as the memory CD4+ T cells. The sequencing sample was made of memory CD4+ T cells from blood. These receptors were taken from an adult in good health and CMV-seronegative. Some clones in this sample may be carry-over from other donors' samples.

V usage is TRBV15 and J usage is TRBJ1-2; maybe TRBD1 (5 bases). The CDR3 is 14 residues long. From germline, CDR1 is LNHNV and CDR2 YYDKDF (reference sequence). V shed 0 bases and J shed 8 bases, with 13 bases lying between them. This CDR3 reads CATSREQGIDGYTF. The CDR3 DNA follows: TGTGCCACCAGCAGAGAGCAGGGTATTGACGGCTACACCTTC.

This rearrangement joins TRBV14 to TRBJ2-5; TRBD1 is a possible D gene (7 bases). CDR1 and CDR2 from the germline V gene are SGHDN and FVKESK. The CDR3 loop spans 15 amino acids. V was pared by 5 bases and J by 4 bases, with 17 bases between. The CDR3 spells CASSWGRQGGETQYF. CDR3 coding DNA: TGTGCCAGCAGCTGGGGGCGACAGGGAGGAGAGACCCAGTACTTC.

The chain employs TRBV28 and TRBJ1-2; D is undetermined. Germline V gene lookup returns CDR1 MDHEN and CDR2 SYDVKM. The CDR3 is made up of 14 amino acids. Trimming stripped 3 bases from V and 8 bases from J, with 16 bases between. The CDR3 DNA follows: TGTGCCAGCAGTTTTGCAAGGAGAGAGGAGGGCTACACCTTC. Its protein is CASSFARREEGYTF.

The chain carries TRBV27 and TRBJ2-7, with D uncertain. CDR3 length equals 12 residues. Per germline, CDR1 MNHEY and CDR2 SMNVEV (reference sequence). V was trimmed by 3 bases and J by 6 bases, leaving 9 bases between them. CDR3 in DNA: TGTGCCAGCAGTTTGTCGACGGTCGAGCAGTACTTC. Its protein product is CASSLSTVEQYF.

The V and J genes are TRBV5-1 and TRBJ2-1, with TRBD1 matching over 7 bases. From germline, CDR1 is SGHRS and CDR2 YFSETQ. The CDR3 spans 16 residues. J was trimmed by 6 bases and V by 5 bases; bases with no gene match: 14. CDR3 in DNA: TGCGCCAGCAGGTCTTCCGGGACAGCGGAGGCCAATGAGCAGTTCTTC. Translating gives CASRSSGTAEANEQFF.

CDR3 loop: CASSLYADSYEQYF. In nucleotides, the CDR3 is TGTGCCAGCAGCTTGTACGCGGACTCCTACGAGCAGTACTTC. The V call is TRBV11-3, the J call TRBJ2-7; D gene uncertain. The germline V gene has CDR1 SGHNT and CDR2 YENEEA. The ends were cut back, 3 bases at V and 0 bases at J, with 9 bases in the middle. The CDR3 consists of 14 residues.

This clone has a handful of counts. Here the CDR3 reads CASSQDVWASGRALAKNIQYF. CDR3 nucleotide sequence: TGTGCCAGCAGCCAAGATGTTTGGGCTAGCGGGAGGGCCCTAGCCAAAAACATTCAGTACTTC. V usage is TRBV14 and J usage is TRBJ2-4; TRBD2 agrees at 12 bases. The germline V gene has CDR1 SGHDN and CDR2 FVKESK. This CDR3 contains 21 residues. J lost 0 bases, V lost 0 bases, and 12 bases had no gene match.

The chain uses TRBV28 and TRBJ1-2; D not certain. V gave up 4 bases and J gave up 3 bases, with 15 bases separating them. Germline V gene lookup returns CDR1 MDHEN and CDR2 SYDVKM. The CDR3 is 15 amino acids. CDR3: CASSSIDRSYYGYTF. The CDR3 region has the DNA TGTGCCAGCAGTTCGATTGATAGATCTTACTATGGCTACACCTTC.

The chain uses TRBV7-2 and TRBJ1-2; D unclear. This CDR3 spans 13 amino acids. The germline CDR1 and CDR2 sequences are SGHTA and FQGNSA. V lost 5 bases and J lost 4, with 11 bases in between. The CDR3 nucleotides read TGTGCCAGCAGCCCCATTAGGTCCTATGGCTACACCTTC. As protein: CASSPIRSYGYTF.

The chain recombines TRBV10-3 with TRBJ2-1; 9 nucleotides line up with TRBD2. The CDR3 has 15 amino acids. V lost 10 bases and J lost 5; bases outside the gene matches: 12. In germline, CDR1 is ENHRY, CDR2 SYGVKD. CDR3 DNA: TGTGCCAGTAGGACTAGCGAGAGACACCACAATGAGCAGTTCTTC. As protein: CASRTSERHHNEQFF.

The rearrangement links TRBV6-4 to TRBJ2-1; 11 bases map to TRBD2. The CDR3 spans 15 residues. Germline trimming cut 5 bases from V and 7 bases from J; bases unmatched to any gene: 7. The germline V gene encodes CDR1 MRHNA and CDR2 SNTAGT. The CDR3 DNA reads as TGTGCCAGCAGTCTAACTAGCGGGAGTGCAAATGAGCAGTTCTTC. As protein: CASSLTSGSANEQFF.

J is TRBJ2-1 and V is TRBV29-1; D gene uncertain. Trimming shortened V by 6 bases and J by 0 bases, and 12 bases separated the two germline ends. This CDR3 has 14 amino acids. The germline gives CDR1 SQVTM, CDR2 ANQGSEA. CDR3 in DNA: TGCAGCGTGCTGGCTTCACGCTCCTACAATGAGCAGTTCTTC. The encoded protein is CSVLASRSYNEQFF.

The chain carries TRBV19 and TRBJ1-5; 10 bases fit TRBD1. This CDR3 region has 19 residues. J lost 0 bases, V lost 6 bases, and 14 bases had no gene match. Germline CDR1 LNHDA, CDR2 SQIVND (reference sequence). CDR3 nucleotides: TGTGCCAGTAGCACCGGGACAGGGGTCCCCCTTTATAGCAATCAGCCCCAGCATTTT. This codes for CASSTGTGVPLYSNQPQHF.

The rearrangement uses TRBV18 and TRBJ1-2; D perhaps matches TRBD1 (5 bases). CDR1 is KGHSH, CDR2 LQKENI, per germline. There are 14 residues in the CDR3. Trimming left V 3 bases short and J 2 bases short, with 10 bases between. The CDR3 protein is CASSPAQVNYGYTF. Written as DNA, the CDR3 is TGTGCCAGCTCACCCGCACAGGTGAACTATGGCTACACCTTC.

V is TRBV19 and J is TRBJ1-5; 8 positions match TRBD1. Looked up from germline, CDR1 is LNHDA and CDR2 is SQIVND (reference sequence). CDR3 size: 15 residues. The trim removed 4 bases at V and 6 bases at J, leaving 8 bases unmatched. The DNA of the CDR3 is TGTGCCAGTAGTACGCAGGGGGCTCGGGGTCAGCCCCAGCATTTT. Its protein is CASSTQGARGQPQHF.

The chain has TRBV6-5 and TRBJ1-2; D remains ambiguous. The CDR3 loop spans 11 amino acids. Germline values: CDR1 MNHEY, CDR2 SVGAGI. Between the trimmed V and J ends, which lost 5 bases and 7 bases, there was a span of 8 bases. As DNA, the CDR3 is TGTGCCAGCAGTCCGACGGTTGGCTACACCTTC. Its protein is CASSPTVGYTF.

The rearrangement joins TRBV18 to TRBJ2-3; D uncertain. With 3 bases removed from V and 4 bases from J, the gap between germline ends came to 5 bases. The CDR3 extends over 12 amino acids. Germline CDR1 and CDR2: KGHSH and LQKENI. Here the CDR3 reads CASSPSSDTQYF. The CDR3 nucleotides read TGTGCCAGCTCACCCTCTTCAGATACGCAGTATTTT.

The chain couples TRBV5-1 to TRBJ1-1; TRBD1 might be the D (6 bases). V lost 0 bases to trimming and J lost 4 bases, with 19 bases between them. CDR1 is SGHRS, CDR2 YFSETQ, per germline. The CDR3 is 17 amino acids. The CDR3: CASSLAGTVGGGTEAFF. CDR3 nucleotides: TGCGCCAGCAGCTTGGCGGGAACCGTAGGAGGGGGCACTGAAGCTTTCTTT.

V gene TRBV7-9 combines with J gene TRBJ2-1, with TRBD2 as a possible D gene (6 bases). Germline CDR1 and CDR2: SEHNR and FQNEAQ (reference sequence). Trimming shortened V by 2 bases and J by 8 bases, and 13 bases separated the two germline ends. The CDR3 is made up of 14 amino acids. The DNA for the CDR3 is TGTGCCAGCAGCTTAACTAGCAATAGTGATGAGCAGTTCTTC. This sequence encodes CASSLTSNSDEQFF.

The chain couples TRBV9 to TRBJ2-3; perhaps TRBD1 as D (5 bases). The V end lost 3 bases, the J end lost 6 bases, and 20 bases lay between the germline ends. This CDR3 has 16 residues. Germline V gene data show CDR1 as SGDLS and CDR2 as YYNGEE. CDR3 sequence: CASSASGRVGRDTQYF. DNA of the CDR3: TGTGCCAGCAGCGCCAGTGGCAGGGTGGGAAGGGATACGCAGTATTTT.

J is TRBJ2-5 and V is TRBV18, with D perhaps matching TRBD2 (5 bases). This CDR3 comprises 13 residues. V gave up 5 bases and J gave up 4 bases, with 11 bases separating them. Germline V gives CDR1 KGHSH, CDR2 LQKENI. In nucleotides, the CDR3 is TGTGCCAGCTCATACAACCGGGGAGAGACCCAGTACTTC. Translating gives CASSYNRGETQYF.

For this clone: The junction and the germline gene differ at one end; a read error may be behind it. The chain carries TRBV6-1 and TRBJ1-1; D might be TRBD1 (6 bases). Germline V lookup: CDR1 MNHNS, CDR2 SASEGT. The CDR3 loop spans 14 amino acids. The CDR3 sequence is CASSAMRTAAEDFF. CDR3 DNA: TGTGCCAGCAGTGCCATGAGGACAGCTGCTGAAGATTTCTTT.

The rearrangement links TRBV4-3 to TRBJ2-2, with TRBD2 identical over 10 bases. Trimming cost V 1 base and J 5 bases; bases outside gene matches: 7. The germline V gene encodes CDR1 LGHNA and CDR2 YSLEER. The CDR3 covers 17 residues. The CDR3, as DNA: TGCGCCAGCAGCCAAGCCTTCGGACTAGCGGATACCGGGGAGCTGTTTTTT. Amino acid sequence: CASSQAFGLADTGELFF.

This chain connects TRBV6-4 to TRBJ2-1; 8 nucleotides line up with TRBD1. The V gene end was trimmed by 6 bases and the J gene end by 5 bases; junction bases not matched to a gene: 6. Germline CDR1 MRHNA, CDR2 SNTAGT. CDR3 length: 14 amino acids. The CDR3, as DNA: TGTGCCAGCAGACGACAGGGGACAGACAATGAGCAGTTCTTC. Translation gives CASRRQGTDNEQFF.

The genes are TRBV2 and TRBJ2-5; D remains unclear. This CDR3 has 10 residues. V shed 6 bases and J shed 2 bases, with 1 base lying between them. Germline V gene data show CDR1 as SNHLY and CDR2 as FYNNEI. The CDR3: CASRQETQYF. The CDR3 DNA is TGTGCCAGCAGACAAGAGACCCAGTACTTC.

This chain uses TRBV6-6 with TRBJ1-2; D gene uncertain. Germline V gene data show CDR1 as MNHNY and CDR2 as SVGAGI (reference sequence). The CDR3 runs to 16 residues. The V and J ends lost 6 bases and 0 bases respectively, with 17 bases between them. The CDR3 DNA reads as TGTGCCAGCAGCATCCCCCCGACGGCCGCTAACTATGGCTACACCTTC. This translates into CASSIPPTAANYGYTF.

The CDR3 loop is CASSQLDPNIQYF. The CDR3 DNA is TGCGCCAGCAGCCAATTGGATCCAAACATTCAGTACTTC. J is TRBJ2-4 and V is TRBV4-1; no firm D call. The length of the CDR3 is 13 residues. V lost 2 bases and J 6 bases, leaving 8 bases between the germline ends. The V gene's germline CDR1 is MGHRA and CDR2 YSYEKL.

The genes are TRBV6-5 and TRBJ1-1, with D hard to call. Trimming left V 7 bases short and J 5 bases short, with 14 bases between. The CDR3 covers 13 residues. Germline lookup yields CDR1 MNHEY and CDR2 SVGAGI. The CDR3 is CASTLKGLTEAFF. CDR3 coding DNA: TGTGCCAGCACTCTAAAGGGATTAACTGAAGCTTTCTTT.